This entry lists 24 T cell receptor beta chains sequenced from one sample in a study of T cells in Graves' hyperthyroidism and ophthalmopathy. Template material for amplifying TCR beta CDR3 regions consisted of RNA transcripts. First-round RT-PCR with HTBI primers amplified the TCR CDR3 region. MiXCR was run by TCRdb on the multiplex PCR reads, yielding one entry per CDR3 protein. The sample has 560,000 or so distinct CDR3 sequences; more than 45% are singletons. The sample comprised peripheral blood or thyroid tissue (not recorded which). The receptor source for this set is a woman between 18 and 29 years old with Graves' hyperthyroidism.

V usage is TRBV7-2 and J usage is TRBJ2-7; maybe TRBD2 (5 bases). Germline V gene lookup returns CDR1 SGHTA and CDR2 FQGNSA. This CDR3 is built from 13 residues. Trimming removed 5 bases from V and 2 bases from J, with 10 bases in between. The CDR3 DNA reads as TGTGCCAGCAGCACTTCGAGGGCCTACGAGCAGTACTTC. Amino acids: CASSTSRAYEQYF.

The chain is built from TRBV10-3 and TRBJ2-5; D may match TRBD1 or TRBD2 (9 bases each). V shed 4 bases and J shed 4 bases, with 19 bases lying between them. CDR3 length equals 16 residues. CDR1 is ENHRY, CDR2 SYGVKD, per germline. The CDR3, as DNA: TGTGCCATCAGTGGCTGGCTAGCGGGACAGGGAGAGACCCAGTACTTC. Its protein is CAISGWLAGQGETQYF.

The chain links TRBV5-1 to TRBJ1-1, with 10 bases matching TRBD1. The CDR3 extends over 14 amino acids. Germline CDR1 is SGHRS and CDR2 is YFSETQ. The trim removed 4 bases at V and 7 bases at J, leaving 7 bases unmatched. CDR3 sequence reads: CASSEDRGPDEAFF. As DNA, the CDR3 is TGCGCCAGCAGCGAAGACAGGGGGCCGGATGAAGCTTTCTTT.

The J gene is TRBJ2-2, the V gene TRBV19; D is undetermined. Germline V gene data show CDR1 as LNHDA and CDR2 as SQIVND (reference sequence). Trimming removed 3 bases from V and 6 bases from J, with 17 bases in between. This CDR3 contains 16 residues. CDR3 sequence (DNA): TGTGCCAGTAGTATCGGATCCTATGCCCGAGCCGGGGAGCTGTTTTTT. The encoded protein is CASSIGSYARAGELFF.

There are many counts of this clonotype. J is TRBJ2-6 and V is TRBV5-1; D unresolved. Trimming took 0 bases from V and 0 from J, leaving 7 bases between them. CDR1 and CDR2 from the germline V gene are SGHRS and YFSETQ. This CDR3 has 16 amino acids. In nucleotides, the CDR3 is TGCGCCAGCAGCTTGGCGGACCACTCTGGGGCCAACGTCCTGACTTTC. This translates into CASSLADHSGANVLTF.

This clonotype was picked up a small number of times. V gene TRBV19 combines with J gene TRBJ2-7; the D gene is possibly TRBD1 (6 bases). Germline V gene data show CDR1 as LNHDA and CDR2 as SQIVND (reference sequence). There are 14 residues in the CDR3. Trimming stripped 5 bases from V and 6 bases from J, with 17 bases between. DNA for the CDR3: TGTGCCAGTAGTTTGGACACCACAGGGAGCGAGCAGTACTTC. Protein product: CASSLDTTGSEQYF.

The chain joins TRBV10-3 to TRBJ1-5; no definite D call. Germline CDR1 is ENHRY and CDR2 is SYGVKD. The CDR3 runs 14 residues. Trimming pared 0 bases from V and 6 bases from J, leaving 9 bases between. The CDR3 loop reads CAISESPDSQPQHF. The CDR3 DNA follows: TGTGCCATCAGTGAGTCGCCCGACTCTCAGCCCCAGCATTTT.

V gene TRBV7-9 combines with J gene TRBJ2-2; 14 bases align to TRBD2. The length of the CDR3 is 17 residues. Germline V gene data show CDR1 as SEHNR and CDR2 as FQNEAQ (reference sequence). The V gene end was trimmed by 5 bases and the J gene end by 5 bases; junction bases not matched to a gene: 7. The CDR3 region is CASSTGTSGSETGELFF. The DNA of the CDR3 is TGTGCCAGCAGCACCGGGACTAGCGGGAGTGAGACCGGGGAGCTGTTTTTT.

This clonotype has a count of ten or more. The rearrangement joins TRBV25-1 to TRBJ1-4; D is unclear. In germline, CDR1 is MGHDK, CDR2 SYGVNS. The CDR3 contains 17 residues. The germline V and J ends were trimmed by 2 bases and 7 bases, with 20 bases remaining between them. CDR3 in amino acids: CASSEGRSGVGIEKLFF. In nucleotides, the CDR3 is TGTGCCAGCAGTGAAGGTAGAAGCGGGGTAGGGATTGAAAAACTGTTTTTT.

This sequence joins TRBV7-9 and TRBJ2-2; 10 nucleotides match TRBD1. V was pared by 5 bases and J by 4 bases, with 7 bases of the junction left unmatched. Germline V gene sequence: CDR1 SEHNR, CDR2 FQNEAQ (reference sequence). This CDR3 is built from 16 residues. This CDR3 reads CASSTRQGAGTGELFF. The CDR3 DNA sequence: TGTGCCAGCAGCACCCGACAGGGGGCGGGCACCGGGGAGCTGTTTTTT.

This clonotype came up a few times. The chain links TRBV7-3 to TRBJ1-3; D gene ambiguous. This CDR3 region has 13 residues. With 3 bases removed from V and 3 bases from J, the gap between germline ends came to 6 bases. The germline gives CDR1 SGHTA, CDR2 FQGTGA. This chain's CDR3 is CASSFLHGNTIYF. DNA of the CDR3: TGTGCCAGCAGCTTCCTCCATGGAAACACCATATATTTT.

This clonotype was counted ten times or more. The V call is TRBV29-1, the J call TRBJ1-3; D is unresolved. Deletions cut 0 bases from V and 0 bases from J, with 6 bases between. The CDR3 has 14 residues. In germline, CDR1 is SQVTM, CDR2 ANQGSEA. The CDR3 here is CSVEEPSSGNTIYF. CDR3 DNA: TGCAGCGTTGAAGAACCGAGCTCTGGAAACACCATATATTTT.

This clonotype has more than one count but fewer than ten. The chain links TRBV7-9 to TRBJ1-1; 10 positions agree with TRBD1. Looked up from germline, CDR1 is SEHNR and CDR2 is FQNEAQ (reference sequence). This CDR3 has 15 amino acids. With V trimmed by 5 bases and J by 5 bases, 8 bases remained unmatched. CDR3: CASSPSRDRGTEAFF. The CDR3 DNA is TGTGCCAGCAGCCCGAGCCGGGACAGGGGTACTGAAGCTTTCTTT.

The genes are TRBV20-1 and TRBJ1-5; the D is unclear. CDR3 size: 14 residues. Trimming stripped 0 bases from V and 7 bases from J, with 13 bases between. In germline, CDR1 is DFQATT, CDR2 SNEGSKA (reference sequence). The CDR3 reads CSARDSYTRQPQHF. Written as DNA, the CDR3 is TGCAGTGCTAGAGACTCCTACACCCGGCAGCCCCAGCATTTT.

The CDR3 here is CSARGQGHGVGNQPQHF. In DNA, the CDR3 is TGCAGTGCTAGGGGACAGGGCCACGGGGTGGGCAATCAGCCCCAGCATTTT. The J gene is TRBJ1-5, the V gene TRBV20-1; 9 bases are shared with TRBD1. Germline V gene data show CDR1 as DFQATT and CDR2 as SNEGSKA (reference sequence). V gave up 3 bases and J gave up 2 bases; unmatched junction bases: 11. This CDR3 region has 17 residues.

Comments on this clonotype: This may be a read error, as it is one base from a much larger clone. This chain connects TRBV10-3 to TRBJ1-1; no firm D call. With 2 bases removed from V and 7 bases from J, the gap between germline ends came to 11 bases. Germline CDR1 reads ENHRY; CDR2 reads SYGVKD. The CDR3 extends over 13 amino acids. The CDR3 sequence is CAISEEGRFEAFF. Here the CDR3 DNA reads TGTGCCATCAGTGAGGAGGGCCGATTTGAAGCTTTCTTT.

In its sample, this clonotype was seen many times. The rearrangement uses TRBV24-1 and TRBJ2-5; a weak D match, TRBD1 (6 bases). The CDR3 covers 16 residues. Trimming left V 1 base short and J 5 bases short, with 16 bases between. Germline loops: CDR1 KGHDR, CDR2 SFDVKD. Here the CDR3 DNA reads TGTGCCACCAGTGATTTAAGTTCCAGGGGCGGGGAGACCCAGTACTTC. Residues: CATSDLSSRGGETQYF.

The chain uses TRBV7-8 and TRBJ2-2; maybe TRBD2 (5 bases). The CDR3 is 15 amino acids. Germline V gene lookup returns CDR1 SGHVS and CDR2 FQNEAQ. V was cut by 6 bases and J by 8 bases, with 19 bases left in between. CDR3 protein: CASSYQDSPGGELFF. CDR3 nucleotides: TGTGCCAGCAGTTACCAGGACTCTCCGGGGGGGGAGCTGTTTTTT.

The chain combines TRBV7-9 with TRBJ2-5, with 7 bases matching TRBD1. CDR1 SEHNR and CDR2 FQNEAQ come from the germline V gene (reference sequence). There are 15 residues in the CDR3. V dropped 2 bases and J dropped 2; count of bases not matched to a gene: 5. This CDR3 reads CASSLIRDRQETQYF. For the CDR3, the DNA is TGTGCCAGCAGCTTAATCCGGGACAGACAAGAGACCCAGTACTTC.

As to this clonotype: Sequence at one end of the junction differs from germline and may be a read error. The chain has TRBV9 and TRBJ2-7; the D gene is possibly TRBD1 (5 bases). The CDR3 is 14 amino acids. Germline assignment: CDR1 SGDLS and CDR2 YYNGEE. The CDR3 region has the DNA TGTGCCAGCAGCTCAGGGTGGAGCTCCTACGGGCAGTACTTC. Translating it yields CASSSGWSSYGQYF.

The sample holds a few counts of this clonotype. This chain connects TRBV20-1 to TRBJ2-7; 8 bases are shared with TRBD1. V shed 1 base and J 7 bases; nucleotides not matched to a gene: 6. The CDR3 is 13 amino acids. Germline V gene data show CDR1 as DFQATT and CDR2 as SNEGSKA (reference sequence). This chain's CDR3 is CSARGQGAREQYF. Written as DNA, the CDR3 is TGCAGTGCTAGAGGCCAGGGGGCGAGGGAGCAGTACTTC.

In the case of this clonotype: One end of the junction does not line up with germline, which may come from a read error. V usage is TRBV10-3 and J usage is TRBJ1-5, with D perhaps matching TRBD1 (5 bases). The length of the CDR3 is 16 residues. Germline V gives CDR1 ENHRY, CDR2 SYGVKD. This chain's CDR3 is CASSPRGKGSHQPQHF. CDR3 coding DNA: TGTGCCAGCAGTCCCCGGGGGAAGGGCTCACATCAGCCCCAGCATTTT.

This clonotype has at least ten counts. The chain combines TRBV7-9 with TRBJ2-5, with D perhaps TRBD1 (6 bases). The CDR3 runs to 13 residues. Between the trimmed V and J ends, which lost 3 bases and 7 bases, there was a span of 12 bases. Per germline, CDR1 SEHNR and CDR2 FQNEAQ (reference sequence). This CDR3 is CASSFRQDRTQYF. The CDR3 region has the DNA TGTGCCAGCAGCTTCCGACAGGATAGGACCCAGTACTTC.

This clonotype occurred many times. This chain links TRBV10-3 with TRBJ1-2, with TRBD1 matching 8 bases. The CDR3 totals 14 residues. V was clipped by 7 bases and J by 4 bases; unmatched bases: 8. Germline V CDR1 and CDR2: ENHRY, SYGVKD. CDR3 amino acids: CAINGQGLSYGYTF. CDR3 DNA: TGTGCCATCAATGGACAGGGATTAAGCTATGGCTACACCTTC.